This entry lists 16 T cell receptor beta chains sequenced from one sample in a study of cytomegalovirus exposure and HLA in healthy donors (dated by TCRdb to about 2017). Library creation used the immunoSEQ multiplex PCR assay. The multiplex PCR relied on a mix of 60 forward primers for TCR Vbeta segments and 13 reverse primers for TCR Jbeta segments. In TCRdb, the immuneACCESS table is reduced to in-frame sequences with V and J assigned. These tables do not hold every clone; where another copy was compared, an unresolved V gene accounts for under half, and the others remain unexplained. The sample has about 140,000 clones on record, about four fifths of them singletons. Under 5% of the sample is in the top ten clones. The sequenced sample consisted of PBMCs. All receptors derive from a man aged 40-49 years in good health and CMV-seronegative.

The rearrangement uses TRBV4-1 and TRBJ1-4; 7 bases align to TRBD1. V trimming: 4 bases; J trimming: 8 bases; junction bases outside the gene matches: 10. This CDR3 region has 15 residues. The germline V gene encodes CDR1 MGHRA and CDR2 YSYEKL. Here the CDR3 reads CASSPGDRVEEKLFF. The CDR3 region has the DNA TGCGCCAGCAGCCCCGGAGACAGGGTAGAAGAAAAACTGTTTTTT.

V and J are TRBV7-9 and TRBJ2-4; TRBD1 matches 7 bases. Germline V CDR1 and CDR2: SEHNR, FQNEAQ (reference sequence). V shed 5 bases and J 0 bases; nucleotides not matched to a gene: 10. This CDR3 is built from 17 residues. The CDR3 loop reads CASSARQGNLAKNIQYF. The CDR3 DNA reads TGTGCCAGCAGCGCCAGACAGGGTAACTTAGCCAAAAACATTCAGTACTTC. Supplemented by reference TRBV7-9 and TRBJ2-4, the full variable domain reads DTGVSQNPRHKITKRGQNVTFRCDPISEHNRLYWYRQTLGQGPEFLTYFQNEAQLEKSRLLSDRFSAERPKGSFSTLEIQRTEQGDSAMYLCASSARQGNLAKNIQYFGAGTRLSVL.

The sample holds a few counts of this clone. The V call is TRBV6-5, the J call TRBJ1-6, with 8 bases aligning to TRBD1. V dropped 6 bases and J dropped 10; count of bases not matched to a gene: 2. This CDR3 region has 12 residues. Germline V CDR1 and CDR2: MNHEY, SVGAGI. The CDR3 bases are TGTGCCAGCAGGACAGGGGACTCACCCCTCCACTTT. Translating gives CASRTGDSPLHF.

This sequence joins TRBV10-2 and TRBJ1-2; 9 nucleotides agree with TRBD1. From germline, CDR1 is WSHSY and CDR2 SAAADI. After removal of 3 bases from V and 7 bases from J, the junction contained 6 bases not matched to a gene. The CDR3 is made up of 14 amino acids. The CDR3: CASSDSGTGLGYTF. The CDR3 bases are TGCGCCAGCAGTGATAGCGGGACAGGGCTTGGCTACACCTTC.

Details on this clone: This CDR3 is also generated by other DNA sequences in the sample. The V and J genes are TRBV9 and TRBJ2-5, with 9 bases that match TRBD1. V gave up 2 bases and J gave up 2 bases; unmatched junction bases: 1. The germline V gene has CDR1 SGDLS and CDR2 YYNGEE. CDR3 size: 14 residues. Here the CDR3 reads CASSVGTGQETQYF. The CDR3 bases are TGTGCCAGCAGCGTGGGGACAGGGCAAGAGACCCAGTACTTC.

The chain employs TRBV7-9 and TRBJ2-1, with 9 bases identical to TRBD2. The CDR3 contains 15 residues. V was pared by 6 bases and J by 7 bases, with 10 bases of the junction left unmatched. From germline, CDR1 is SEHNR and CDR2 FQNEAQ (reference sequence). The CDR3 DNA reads TGTGCCAGCAGTAAACCGGGACTAGCTGGGAATGAGCAGTTCTTC. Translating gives CASSKPGLAGNEQFF.

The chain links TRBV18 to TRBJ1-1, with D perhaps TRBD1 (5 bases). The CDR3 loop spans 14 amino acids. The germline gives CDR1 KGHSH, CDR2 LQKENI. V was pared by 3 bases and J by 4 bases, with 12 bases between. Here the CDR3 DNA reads TGTGCCAGCTCACCGTTCAGGGAGGGCACTGAAGCTTTCTTT. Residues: CASSPFREGTEAFF.

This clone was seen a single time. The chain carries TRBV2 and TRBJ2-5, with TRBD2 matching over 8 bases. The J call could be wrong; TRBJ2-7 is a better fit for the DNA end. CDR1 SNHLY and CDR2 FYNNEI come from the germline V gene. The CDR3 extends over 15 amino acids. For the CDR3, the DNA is TGTGCCAGCAAACTACGGGGGGGAAGGGCCTACGAGCAGTACTTC. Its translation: CASKLRGGRAYEQYF.

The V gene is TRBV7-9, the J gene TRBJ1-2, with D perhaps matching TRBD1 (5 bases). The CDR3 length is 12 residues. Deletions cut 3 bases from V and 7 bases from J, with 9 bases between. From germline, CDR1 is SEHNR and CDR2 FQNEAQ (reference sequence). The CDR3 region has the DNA TGTGCCAGCAGCTTCGACAGAGGTGGCTACACCTTC. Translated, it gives CASSFDRGGYTF.

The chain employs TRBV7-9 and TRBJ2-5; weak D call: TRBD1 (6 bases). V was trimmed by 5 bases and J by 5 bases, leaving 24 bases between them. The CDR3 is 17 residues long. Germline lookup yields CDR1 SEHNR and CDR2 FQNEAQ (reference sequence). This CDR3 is CASSPRQVGNAYETQYF. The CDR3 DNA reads TGTGCCAGCAGCCCACGACAGGTGGGGAATGCGTATGAGACCCAGTACTTC.

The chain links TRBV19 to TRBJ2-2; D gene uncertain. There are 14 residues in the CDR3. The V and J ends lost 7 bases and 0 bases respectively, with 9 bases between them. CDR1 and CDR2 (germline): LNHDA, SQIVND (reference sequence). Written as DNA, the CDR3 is TGTGCCAGTATATCGGTCCCGAACACCGGGGAGCTGTTTTTT. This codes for CASISVPNTGELFF.

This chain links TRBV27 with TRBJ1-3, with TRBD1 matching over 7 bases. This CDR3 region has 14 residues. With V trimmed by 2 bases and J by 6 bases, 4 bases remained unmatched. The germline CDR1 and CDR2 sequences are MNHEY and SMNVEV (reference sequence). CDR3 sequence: CASSLSTGANTIYF. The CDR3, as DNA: TGTGCCAGCAGTTTAAGTACAGGGGCAAACACCATATATTTT.

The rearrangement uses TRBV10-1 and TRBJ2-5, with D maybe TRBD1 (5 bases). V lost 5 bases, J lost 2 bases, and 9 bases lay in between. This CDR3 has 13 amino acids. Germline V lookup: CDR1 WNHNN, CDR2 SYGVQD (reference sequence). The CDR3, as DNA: TGCGCCAGCAGTCTTGACAGTCAAGAGACCCAGTACTTC. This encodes CASSLDSQETQYF.

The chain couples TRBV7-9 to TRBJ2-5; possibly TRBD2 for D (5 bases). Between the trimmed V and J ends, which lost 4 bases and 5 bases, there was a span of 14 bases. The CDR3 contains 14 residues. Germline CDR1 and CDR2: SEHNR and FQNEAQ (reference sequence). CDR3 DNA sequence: TGTGCCAGCAGCTCCAGCCCGCGGGCCGAGACCCAGTACTTC. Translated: CASSSSPRAETQYF.

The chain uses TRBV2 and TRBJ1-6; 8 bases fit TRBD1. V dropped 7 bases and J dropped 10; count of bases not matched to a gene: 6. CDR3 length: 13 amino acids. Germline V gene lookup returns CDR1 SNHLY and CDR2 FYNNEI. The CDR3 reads CASTMDRVSPLHF. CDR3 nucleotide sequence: TGTGCCAGCACTATGGACAGGGTCTCACCCCTCCACTTT. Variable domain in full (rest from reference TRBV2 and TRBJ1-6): EPEVTQTPSHQVTQMGQEVILRCVPISNHLYFYWYRQILGQKVEFLVSFYNNEISEKSEIFDDQFSVERPDGSNFTLKIRSTKLEDSAMYFCASTMDRVSPLHFGNGTRLTVT.

CDR3 DNA sequence: TGCGCCAGCAGCTTGGCCATGACAGGGGGGAAAGAGACCCAGTACTTC. It translates to CASSLAMTGGKETQYF. The chain has TRBV5-1 and TRBJ2-5; 9 positions agree with TRBD1. V was pared by 0 bases and J by 3 bases, with 6 bases of the junction left unmatched. The CDR3 length is 16 residues. The germline V gene encodes CDR1 SGHRS and CDR2 YFSETQ. Using reference TRBV5-1 and TRBJ2-5 for the parts outside the CDR3, the full variable domain is KAGVTQTPRYLIKTRGQQVTLSCSPISGHRSVSWYQQTPGQGLQFLFEYFSETQRNKGNFPGRFSGRQFSNSRSEMNVSTLELGDSALYLCASSLAMTGGKETQYFGPGTRLLVL.